One sample yielded the 17 T cell receptor beta chains listed below, sequenced in a study of Graves' ophthalmopathy and Graves' hyperthyroidism. The study amplified TCR beta CDR3 regions using RNA transcripts. An initial RT-PCR round employing HTBI primers preceded a second-round multiplex PCR. Each CDR3 protein gets one entry after TCRdb re-called the multiplex PCR reads with MiXCR. The profile shows 350,000 to 400,000 distinct CDR3 sequences, 15% to 17% of them singletons. Input material: peripheral blood. These receptors all come from a woman aged 18-29 years with stable Graves' hyperthyroidism.

This clonotype was counted ten times or more. The rearrangement links TRBV5-5 to TRBJ1-1; D is possibly TRBD1 (6 bases). The V and J ends lost 6 bases and 5 bases respectively, with 20 bases between them. CDR3 length equals 15 residues. CDR1 and CDR2 (germline): SGHKS, YYEKEE (reference sequence). CDR3: CASTYGGRRETEAFF. The CDR3 coding sequence is TGTGCCAGCACCTATGGGGGCCGGAGGGAAACTGAAGCTTTCTTT. The full variable domain, completed using reference TRBV5-5 and TRBJ1-1, is DAGVTQSPTHLIKTRGQQVTLRCSPISGHKSVSWYQQVLGQGPQFIFQYYEKEERGRGNFPDRFSARQFPNYSSELNVNALLLGDSALYLCASTYGGRRETEAFFGQGTRLTVV.

This clonotype has ten or more counts. This rearrangement joins TRBV6-1 to TRBJ1-2, with 7 bases lining up with TRBD1. From germline, CDR1 is MNHNS and CDR2 SASEGT. The V segment lost 4 bases and the J segment 3 bases; nucleotides outside the gene matches: 5. This CDR3 is 14 amino acids long. The CDR3 sequence: CASSVRGSDYGYTF. Here the CDR3 DNA reads TGTGCCAGCAGTGTCAGGGGGTCAGACTATGGCTACACCTTC.

Ten or more counts support this clonotype. This rearrangement joins TRBV5-1 to TRBJ1-1; TRBD1 aligns across 7 bases. Germline lookup yields CDR1 SGHRS and CDR2 YFSETQ. The CDR3 contains 18 residues. Trimming removed 1 base from V and 0 bases from J; junction bases left unmatched: 12. DNA of the CDR3: TGCGCCAGCAGCTTGCAACAGGGGTTGAGAGTTATGAACACTGAAGCTTTCTTT. Translated: CASSLQQGLRVMNTEAFF.

The table lists this clonotype with many counts. J is TRBJ1-2 and V is TRBV7-8; D gene uncertain. Trimming removed 8 bases at V and 7 bases at J, with 11 bases between. Germline CDR1 and CDR2: SGHVS and FQNEAQ. The CDR3 is 11 amino acids. The CDR3 reads CASEVRGGYTF. CDR3 nucleotides: TGTGCCAGCGAAGTTCGGGGTGGCTACACCTTC.

This clonotype was seen more than once but under ten times. The chain uses TRBV5-6 and TRBJ1-5; D possibly corresponds to TRBD1 (5 bases). CDR3 size: 15 residues. V was clipped by 2 bases and J by 6 bases, with 15 bases between them. The germline V gene encodes CDR1 SGHDT and CDR2 YYEEEE. The CDR3 protein is CASSFSGPGGQPQHF. CDR3 sequence (DNA): TGTGCCAGCAGCTTCTCGGGACCCGGAGGTCAGCCCCAGCATTTT. The full variable domain, with the rest looked up from reference TRBV5-6 and TRBJ1-5, is DAGVTQSPTHLIKTRGQQVTLRCSPKSGHDTVSWYQQALGQGPQFIFQYYEEEERQRGNFPDRFSGHQFPNYSSELNVNALLLGDSALYLCASSFSGPGGQPQHFGDGTRLSIL.

In this sample, this clonotype turned up many times. The chain has TRBV11-1 and TRBJ1-1; D call uncertain. Looked up from germline, CDR1 is SGHAT and CDR2 is FQDESV (reference sequence). Trimming pared 2 bases from V and 11 bases from J, leaving 15 bases between. The CDR3 has 13 residues. Written as DNA, the CDR3 is TGTGCCAGCAGCTTAAGAAGTGGAGGGAAGGCTTTCTTT. Protein: CASSLRSGGKAFF.

V gene TRBV7-2 combines with J gene TRBJ2-7, with 7 positions matching TRBD1. The V gene's germline CDR1 is SGHTA and CDR2 FQGNSA. CDR3 length: 15 residues. Trimming took 6 bases from V and 2 from J; bases not matched to a gene: 10. CDR3 sequence reads: CASRLDRDSPYEQYF. In DNA form, the CDR3 reads TGTGCCAGCAGATTGGACCGGGACAGTCCCTACGAGCAGTACTTC.

This clonotype was seen many times. This chain links TRBV12-3 or TRBV12-4 with TRBJ2-7, with 11 bases that match TRBD2. This CDR3 is 15 amino acids long. Unmatched junction bases numbered 8, after V lost 5 bases and J lost 5 bases. The CDR3 loop reads CASSLHSGGADEQYF. DNA of the CDR3: TGTGCCAGCAGTCTACATAGCGGGGGGGCAGACGAGCAGTACTTC.

This clonotype was counted at least ten times. The J gene is TRBJ2-5, the V gene TRBV20-1, with D maybe TRBD2 (5 bases). This CDR3 is 15 amino acids long. V was shortened by 2 bases and J by 2 bases, with 15 bases between the two germline ends. Germline CDR1 DFQATT, CDR2 SNEGSKA (reference sequence). The CDR3 here is CSARSSAGQQETQYF. CDR3 bases: TGCAGTGCTAGATCCTCCGCGGGCCAACAAGAGACCCAGTACTTC.

The chain carries TRBV19 and TRBJ2-5; 14 positions match TRBD2. The CDR3 has 15 residues. Germline V gene lookup returns CDR1 LNHDA and CDR2 SQIVND (reference sequence). V gave up 3 bases and J gave up 5 bases; unmatched junction bases: 2. Written as DNA, the CDR3 is TGTGCCAGTAGTATCGGGACTAGCGGGAGCGAGACCCAGTACTTC. This gives the protein CASSIGTSGSETQYF.

This clonotype was counted at least ten times. In nucleotides, the CDR3 is TGTGCCAGCAGTTTAGATTGGGAGGCTTTCTTT. Amino acids: CASSLDWEAFF. The chain joins TRBV12-3 or TRBV12-4 to TRBJ1-1; D is unclear. The CDR3 is 11 residues long. V lost 1 base and J lost 11, with 8 bases in between.

This clonotype was found many times. The chain combines TRBV12-3 or TRBV12-4 with TRBJ1-6; 7 bases line up with TRBD1. The V segment lost 3 bases and the J segment 9 bases; nucleotides outside the gene matches: 5. This CDR3 is 14 amino acids long. CDR3 DNA sequence: TGTGCCAGCAGTTTGGACAGGAAGCTTTCACCCCTCCACTTT. Its translation is CASSLDRKLSPLHF.

The sample holds many counts of this clonotype. The rearrangement links TRBV6-2 or TRBV6-3 to TRBJ2-2; D is undetermined. CDR1 and CDR2 from the germline V gene are MNHEY and SVGEGT. The germline V and J ends were trimmed by 0 bases and 0 bases, with 17 bases remaining between them. This CDR3 spans 19 amino acids. In DNA form, the CDR3 reads TGTGCCAGCAGTTACTCTTCACCCCATCCACAGACGAACACCGGGGAGCTGTTTTTT. Translation gives CASSYSSPHPQTNTGELFF.

This chain connects TRBV5-1 to TRBJ1-2; D is undetermined. The V gene's germline CDR1 is SGHRS and CDR2 YFSETQ. This CDR3 region has 16 residues. Between the trimmed V and J ends, which lost 4 bases and 0 bases, there was a span of 16 bases. CDR3 coding DNA: TGCGCCAGCAGCCCATTCACTGATCAACCTAACTATGGCTACACCTTC. Its protein is CASSPFTDQPNYGYTF.

This rearrangement joins TRBV4-1 to TRBJ2-4; D tentatively reads TRBD1 or TRBD2 (6 bases each). CDR3 length equals 17 residues. The ends were cut back, 3 bases at V and 6 bases at J, with 21 bases in the middle. Germline lookup yields CDR1 MGHRA and CDR2 YSYEKL. The CDR3: CASSHGGRGGQGNIQYF. CDR3 nucleotide sequence: TGCGCCAGCAGCCACGGGGGCAGGGGCGGACAAGGAAACATTCAGTACTTC.

The CDR3 nucleotides read TGTGCCAGCTCACCGGAGGGCCTTACTATAGACTATGGCTACACCTTC. The encoded protein is CASSPEGLTIDYGYTF. This chain joins TRBV18 and TRBJ1-2; no firm D call. The CDR3 covers 16 residues. Germline values: CDR1 KGHSH, CDR2 LQKENI. V was cut by 3 bases and J by 3 bases, with 17 bases left in between.

The CDR3 is CASSSRLGLAPIHF. The DNA for the CDR3 is TGTGCCAGCAGTTCGCGACTCGGTCTAGCCCCTATCCACTTT. The chain has TRBV27 and TRBJ1-6; unclear D gene. Germline V gene lookup returns CDR1 MNHEY and CDR2 SMNVEV (reference sequence). Trimming removed 4 bases at V and 17 bases at J, with 21 bases between. The CDR3 runs to 14 residues.